The present T cell receptor (beta chain) was sequenced within a study of CD8+ T cells in alopecia areata. Study-level background: Treatment with tofacitinib (6 to 18 months) was followed by 6 months off drug. The study's findings and limits: Links between baseline CD8+ expansion and response need larger treated cohorts. Tofacitinib significantly reduced both scalp clonality and expanded CD8+ clones among the top 100.

This CDR3 contains 14 residues. The germline V and J ends were trimmed by 4 bases and 4 bases, with 17 bases remaining between them. Germline V lookup: CDR1 SQVTM, CDR2 ANQGSEA. Worth noting for this clone: The antigen is undetermined.

Extracted from the samples, RNA was reverse transcribed into cDNA to serve as the sequencing template. Method: immunoSEQ multiplex PCR; TCRdb's copy keeps in-frame clones and lacks some. The repertoire holds roughly 70,000 clones, with 29% as singletons. Sample treatment: oral pan-JAK inhibitor, 5-10 mg twice daily. Alopecia areata patients gave lesional scalp punch biopsies and peripheral blood samples. The receptor was isolated from a human donor with alopecia areata. This specimen was CD8+ T cells sorted from blood, taken at week 4, from a patient treated with tofacitinib. The rearrangement uses TRBV29-1 and TRBJ2-7, with D possibly matching TRBD1 (6 bases). CDR3 loop: CSVVLGTQFYEQYF. CDR3 sequence (DNA): TGCAGCGTTGTCCTCGGGACACAGTTTTACGAGCAGTACTTC.